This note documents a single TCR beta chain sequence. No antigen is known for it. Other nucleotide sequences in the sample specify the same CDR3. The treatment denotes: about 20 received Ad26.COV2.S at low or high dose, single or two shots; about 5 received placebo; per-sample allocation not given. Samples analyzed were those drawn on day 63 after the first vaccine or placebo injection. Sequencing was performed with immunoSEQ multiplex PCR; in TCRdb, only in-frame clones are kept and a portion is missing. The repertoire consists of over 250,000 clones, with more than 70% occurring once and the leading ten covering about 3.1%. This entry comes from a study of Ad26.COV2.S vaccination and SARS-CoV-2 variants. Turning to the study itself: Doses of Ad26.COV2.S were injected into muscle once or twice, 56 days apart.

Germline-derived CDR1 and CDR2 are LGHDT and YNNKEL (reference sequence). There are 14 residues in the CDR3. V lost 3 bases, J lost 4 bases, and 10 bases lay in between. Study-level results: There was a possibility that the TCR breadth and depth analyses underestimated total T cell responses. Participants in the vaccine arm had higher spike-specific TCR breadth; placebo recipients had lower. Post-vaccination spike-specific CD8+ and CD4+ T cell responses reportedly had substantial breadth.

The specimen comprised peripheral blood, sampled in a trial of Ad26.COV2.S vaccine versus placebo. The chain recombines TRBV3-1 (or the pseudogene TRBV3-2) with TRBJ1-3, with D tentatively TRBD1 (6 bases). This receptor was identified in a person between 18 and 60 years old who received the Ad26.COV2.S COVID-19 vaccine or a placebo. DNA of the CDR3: TGTGCCAGCAGCCAGAGGACAGTCGGAAACACCATATATTTT. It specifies CASSQRTVGNTIYF.